These 4 T cell receptor beta chains originate from one sample sequenced in a study of blood T cells in healthy people across ages. Using a J-beta primer mix together with a sample-barcoded 5' primer, a second PCR was run for about 6 to 12 cycles. TCRdb itself ran the 5' RACE reads through MiXCR, one entry per CDR3 protein. The table has 1.2 million to 1.5 million distinct CDR3 sequences, 35% to 45% seen once. Material: blood. The receptor set was obtained from a woman aged 18-35 years in good health.

The chain links TRBV28 to TRBJ1-1; D ambiguous. Germline V CDR1 and CDR2: MDHEN, SYDVKM. CDR3 length: 17 residues. V gave up 3 bases and J gave up 1 base, with 18 bases separating them. The CDR3 DNA is TGTGCCAGCAGTTTTGAAATAGCCCGACCTAAGAACACTGAAGCTTTCTTT. Protein sequence: CASSFEIARPKNTEAFF.

This clonotype was seen ten or more times. The rearrangement joins TRBV20-1 to TRBJ2-5; a weak D match, TRBD1 (6 bases). The V end was cut by 4 bases, the J end by 2 bases, with 23 bases between. This CDR3 is built from 17 residues. The germline V gene has CDR1 DFQATT and CDR2 SNEGSKA (reference sequence). The CDR3 DNA sequence: TGCAGTGCTATTAAGTCGGAAGGGGGTTCGTCGCAAGAGACCCAGTACTTC. Translating gives CSAIKSEGGSSQETQYF.

The rearrangement links TRBV7-9 to TRBJ2-3; 8 bases match TRBD2. V shed 4 bases, J shed 5 bases, and the junction held 8 bases outside the gene matches. The CDR3 length is 15 residues. Looked up from germline, CDR1 is SEHNR and CDR2 is FQNEAQ (reference sequence). CDR3 sequence reads: CASSSTGTRIDTQYF. In DNA form, the CDR3 reads TGTGCCAGCAGCTCGACCGGGACTAGAATAGATACGCAGTATTTT.

With respect to this clonotype: The junction shows a germline mismatch at one end, possibly a read error. This sequence joins TRBV6-1 and TRBJ1-1, with D tentatively TRBD1 (5 bases). The CDR3 totals 14 residues. Germline V gene lookup returns CDR1 MNHNS and CDR2 SASEGT. DNA for the CDR3: TGTGCCTGCAGTGTGACAGTCATGAACACTGAAGCTTTCTTT. Its protein product is CACSVTVMNTEAFF.